Following are 16 T cell receptor beta chains from one sample sequenced in a study of monozygotic twins with inflammatory bowel disease. TCRdb re-called the 5' RACE reads and gives one entry per CDR3 protein, without DNA. This sample's table reports about 330,000 distinct CDR3 sequences. The sequencing input was blood. The source is a human donor with ulcerative colitis or Crohn's disease, or a healthy co-twin of an affected twin (not recorded which).

The gene calls are TRBV7-2 and TRBJ1-5. Germline V lookup: CDR1 SGHTA, CDR2 FQGNSA. This CDR3 has 15 residues. Here the CDR3 reads CASSLVFGSNQPQHF.

V usage is TRBV20-1 and J usage is TRBJ2-3; TCRdb picks TRBD2, but there is no DNA to check that call. Looked up from germline, CDR1 is DFQATT and CDR2 is SNEGSKA (reference sequence). The CDR3 extends over 14 amino acids. CDR3 region: CSAHSGRETDTQYF.

J is TRBJ2-1 and V is TRBV9; TCRdb calls TRBD2, which cannot be checked without DNA. CDR1 and CDR2 (germline): SGDLS, YYNGEE. The CDR3 spans 17 residues. CDR3 residues: CASSVETSGSSYNEQFF.

The V call is TRBV2, the J call TRBJ2-7. Germline CDR1 reads SNHLY; CDR2 reads FYNNEI. This CDR3 comprises 14 residues. This CDR3 reads CASSDFLGNYEQYF.

CDR3 amino acids: CASSLAPNSQPQHF. J is TRBJ1-5 and V is TRBV5-1. Per the germline V gene, CDR1 is SGHRS and CDR2 is YFSETQ. This CDR3 contains 14 residues.

The rearrangement joins TRBV7-9 to TRBJ2-4. Germline V lookup: CDR1 SEHNR, CDR2 FQNEAQ (reference sequence). CDR3 length: 14 amino acids. The CDR3: CASSLPGGKNIQYF.

This chain connects TRBV12-3 or TRBV12-4 to TRBJ1-5. The CDR3 length is 13 residues. CDR3 sequence: CASSLAPRQPQHF.

The chain employs TRBV24-1 and TRBJ1-1; there is no DNA to check the TCRdb D call of TRBD1. The CDR3 contains 16 residues. Germline-derived CDR1 and CDR2 are KGHDR and SFDVKD. This CDR3 reads CATSESRTGVNTEAFF.

The V gene is TRBV12-3 or TRBV12-4, the J gene TRBJ1-4; TCRdb designates TRBD1, a call that cannot be tested without DNA. The CDR3 has 16 residues. The CDR3 here is CASTDSDRGSNEKLFF.

The J gene is TRBJ2-1, the V gene TRBV7-7; TCRdb indicates TRBD2, and absent DNA this call remains unverified. The CDR3 loop spans 15 amino acids. The germline gives CDR1 SSHAT, CDR2 FNYEAQ (reference sequence). CDR3 residues: CASSLGSGILYEQFF.

The chain employs TRBV13 and TRBJ2-7; the D gene TCRdb calls, TRBD1, cannot be checked with no DNA. Looked up from germline, CDR1 is PRHDT and CDR2 is FYEKMQ (reference sequence). The CDR3 is 13 residues long. The CDR3 protein is CASSFPGEYEQYF. Filled out from reference TRBV13 and TRBJ2-7, the complete variable domain reads AAGVIQSPRHLIKEKRETATLKCYPIPRHDTVYWYQQGPGQDPQFLISFYEKMQSDKGSIPDRFSAQQFSDYHSELNMSSLELGDSALYFCASSFPGEYEQYFGPGTRLTVT.

The chain is built from TRBV5-1 and TRBJ2-1; checking the TCRdb D call of TRBD2 is not possible without DNA. The length of the CDR3 is 15 residues. The germline V gene encodes CDR1 SGHRS and CDR2 YFSETQ. CDR3: CASSLKAGGLDEQFF.

This chain connects TRBV30 to TRBJ1-6. Germline V gene lookup returns CDR1 GTSNPN and CDR2 SVGIG (reference sequence). The CDR3 spans 13 residues. The CDR3 region is CAWSDKVGSPLHF.

The rearrangement links TRBV20-1 to TRBJ2-1; no DNA is available, so the TRBD1 call from TCRdb remains unchecked. Germline CDR1 DFQATT, CDR2 SNEGSKA (reference sequence). This CDR3 is built from 14 residues. CDR3: CSAIRTGTYNEQFF.

The V call is TRBV6-5, the J call TRBJ2-5; TCRdb indicates TRBD2, and absent DNA this call remains unverified. The germline CDR1 and CDR2 sequences are MNHEY and SVGAGI. The CDR3 covers 15 residues. CDR3 in amino acids: CASSYSGGAAETQYF.

The chain joins TRBV6-1 to TRBJ2-1; TCRdb calls TRBD1, which cannot be checked without DNA. The germline V gene encodes CDR1 MNHNS and CDR2 SASEGT. The CDR3 runs 15 residues. The CDR3: CASSAAPGQGTEQFF.